The 7 T cell receptor beta chains below come from one sample, sequenced in a study of Graves' ophthalmopathy and Graves' hyperthyroidism. Using RNA transcripts, the TCR beta CDR3 regions were amplified. Investigators did first-round RT-PCR with HTBI primers, then second-round multiplex PCR. TCRdb reprocessed the multiplex PCR reads via MiXCR and lists one record per CDR3 protein. The sample carries about 400,000 distinct CDR3 sequences, around 16% recorded once. Sequences were obtained from peripheral blood. These receptor sequences come from a woman under 30 with Graves' ophthalmopathy.

This clonotype was seen many times. The rearrangement joins TRBV6-5 to TRBJ2-5; 8 nucleotides match TRBD1. The CDR3 runs to 14 residues. J was trimmed by 1 base and V by 5 bases; bases with no gene match: 3. The V gene's germline CDR1 is MNHEY and CDR2 SVGAGI. CDR3 sequence: CASSNTGGQETQYF. In DNA, the CDR3 is TGTGCCAGCAGTAACACAGGGGGCCAAGAGACCCAGTACTTC.

In this sample, this clonotype turned up many times. The gene calls are TRBV5-1 and TRBJ2-7, with TRBD2 as a possible D gene (5 bases). The CDR3 has 14 residues. Germline-derived CDR1 and CDR2 are SGHRS and YFSETQ. Trimming removed 4 bases from V and 3 bases from J, with 14 bases in between. CDR3 nucleotide sequence: TGCGCCAGCAGCCGAGGGCAGAGATTCTACGAGCAGTACTTC. Its protein is CASSRGQRFYEQYF.

This clonotype was seen repeatedly, ten times or more. V and J are TRBV30 and TRBJ1-4; D gene ambiguous. The CDR3 spans 12 residues. Deletions cut 8 bases from V and 7 bases from J, with 14 bases between. The germline V gene encodes CDR1 GTSNPN and CDR2 SVGIG (reference sequence). CDR3 sequence: CARPKGGEKLFF. DNA of the CDR3: TGTGCCCGTCCGAAGGGAGGTGAAAAACTGTTTTTT.

The genes are TRBV6-5 and TRBJ2-7; a weak D match, TRBD2 (5 bases). Germline loops: CDR1 MNHEY, CDR2 SVGAGI. Trimming pared 3 bases from V and 3 bases from J, leaving 12 bases between. The CDR3 contains 14 residues. The CDR3 spells CASSYLRDYYEQYF. CDR3 DNA sequence: TGTGCCAGCAGTTATTTGAGGGATTACTACGAGCAGTACTTC.

This rearrangement joins TRBV12-3 or TRBV12-4 to TRBJ2-7, with unresolved D. This CDR3 is 11 amino acids long. Between the trimmed V and J ends, which lost 6 bases and 4 bases, there was a span of 7 bases. CDR3 nucleotide sequence: TGTGCCAGCAGCGAACATTACGAGCAGTACTTC. Its translation: CASSEHYEQYF.

Many counts were recorded for this clonotype. The chain links TRBV19 to TRBJ1-5; 11 bases are shared with TRBD1. The V gene end was trimmed by 5 bases and the J gene end by 2 bases; junction bases not matched to a gene: 8. The CDR3 is made up of 17 amino acids. Germline V gene data show CDR1 as LNHDA and CDR2 as SQIVND (reference sequence). CDR3 protein: CASSPRTGGTGNQPQHF. CDR3 DNA: TGTGCCAGTAGTCCAAGGACAGGGGGCACCGGCAATCAGCCCCAGCATTTT.

The chain joins TRBV12-3 or TRBV12-4 to TRBJ2-5; no reliable D call. Trimming shortened V by 1 base and J by 4 bases, and 16 bases separated the two germline ends. The CDR3 totals 16 residues. The DNA for the CDR3 is TGTGCCAGCAGTTTAGGCGGCGCCTCCTACCCAGAGACCCAGTACTTC. It codes for CASSLGGASYPETQYF.